The T cell receptor beta chain under discussion was sequenced for a study of cytomegalovirus exposure and HLA in healthy donors. Across the whole study: HLA-typed donors were the source of around 87 million unique TCRs, which an early data release held.

CDR1 is MDHEN and CDR2 is SYDVKM in the germline V gene. Trimming shortened V by 3 bases and J by 4 bases, and 12 bases separated the two germline ends. This CDR3 has 14 amino acids. Points from the study as a whole: The study recorded 160 or so TCR beta chains that were cytomegalovirus-associated.

Of note for this clone: Its antigen is unidentified. Within the sample, other DNA sequences also encode this same CDR3.

PCR primers comprised 60 Vbeta and 13 Jbeta primers. The method was immunoSEQ multiplex PCR; TCRdb's version includes in-frame clones alone and lacks a portion of them. The sample records some 140,000 clones, roughly three quarters being singletons. The receptor's source is a man between 25 and 39 years old in good health and CMV-seronegative. What was sequenced was PBMCs. The chain employs TRBV28 and TRBJ1-2; the D gene is possibly TRBD1 (5 bases). The CDR3 reads CASSFQGTAYGYTF. The CDR3 DNA follows: TGTGCCAGCAGTTTCCAGGGCACCGCCTATGGCTACACCTTC.